This TCR beta chain is drawn from a study of blood T cell repertoires in COVID-19. Study-level information: Italy, Spain and the United States were the sources of the convalescent and acute COVID-19 samples.

Trimming pared 4 bases from V and 5 bases from J, leaving 8 bases between. Germline V gives CDR1 LNHDA, CDR2 SQIVND (reference sequence). The CDR3 loop spans 12 amino acids. Data came from immunoSEQ multiplex PCR; TCRdb stores just in-frame clones and leaves some out. The sample consists of around 250,000 clones, over 80% of them appearing once. Sequencing used peripheral blood. The chain couples TRBV19 to TRBJ1-2; D uncertain. This receptor was obtained from a middle-aged woman who had recovered from COVID-19. The CDR3 loop reads CASSTARYGYTF. The CDR3, as DNA: TGTGCCAGTAGTACTGCGAGGTATGGCTACACCTTC. The full variable domain, its missing parts supplied by reference TRBV19 and TRBJ1-2, is DGGITQSPKYLFRKEGQNVTLSCEQNLNHDAMYWYRQDPGQGLRLIYYSQIVNDFQKGDIAEGYSVSREKKESFPLTVTSAQKNPTAFYLCASSTARYGYTFGSGTRLTVV.